The 13 T cell receptor beta chains reported below all come from one sample, sequenced in a study of blood T cell repertoires in COVID-19. Measured with immunoSEQ multiplex PCR; TCRdb has only the in-frame clones, and not every one. The repertoire has about 59,000 clones, more than 80% of them found once; the top ten carry around a sixth. Sequenced material: peripheral blood. Receptors originate from an elderly man with acute or convalescent COVID-19.

This clone was seen a handful of times. The chain links TRBV6-5 to TRBJ1-3; the D is unclear. The CDR3 has 15 residues. The germline V gene has CDR1 MNHEY and CDR2 SVGAGI. V lost 0 bases, J lost 0 bases, and 6 bases lay in between. For the CDR3, the DNA is TGTGCCAGCAGTTACTCCGTTCCCTCTGGAAACACCATATATTTT. It is translated as CASSYSVPSGNTIYF.

For the CDR3, the DNA is TGTGCCAGCAGCGTAGGGACTAGCCACCAAGAGACCCAGTACTTC. This gives the protein CASSVGTSHQETQYF. The rearrangement uses TRBV9 and TRBJ2-5, with 8 bases that match TRBD2. The CDR3 has 15 residues. Germline values: CDR1 SGDLS, CDR2 YYNGEE. V dropped 0 bases and J dropped 0; count of bases not matched to a gene: 1. Based on the CDR3 plus reference TRBV9 and TRBJ2-5, the full variable domain is DSGVTQTPKHLITATGQRVTLRCSPRSGDLSVYWYQQSLDQGLQFLIQYYNGEERAKGNILERFSAQQFPDLHSELNLSSLELGDSALYFCASSVGTSHQETQYFGPGTRLLVL.

CDR3 residues: CASSFYPLVYGYTF. The CDR3 DNA sequence: TGTGCCAGCAGCTTCTACCCACTGGTATATGGCTACACCTTC. This chain joins TRBV7-9 and TRBJ1-2; D not certain. Germline V gene lookup returns CDR1 SEHNR and CDR2 FQNEAQ (reference sequence). Trimming cost V 3 bases and J 5 bases, with 13 bases left between them. The CDR3 is made up of 14 amino acids.

V is TRBV28 and J is TRBJ1-5; TRBD1 matches at 7 bases. The CDR3 is 15 residues long. Trimming took 5 bases from V and 7 from J; bases not matched to a gene: 11. CDR1 and CDR2 (germline): MDHEN, SYDVKM. The CDR3 DNA reads TGTGCCAGCAGTCCCTCCGAGGGGGCTGGGCAGCCCCAGCATTTT. Encoded protein: CASSPSEGAGQPQHF.

The rearrangement uses TRBV4-2 and TRBJ1-2; unclear D gene. Germline V gives CDR1 LGHNA, CDR2 YNFKEQ. The CDR3 length is 13 residues. V lost 5 bases and J lost 1, with 8 bases in between. The CDR3 loop is CASSYGDNYGYTF. DNA for the CDR3: TGTGCCAGCAGCTATGGAGATAACTATGGCTACACCTTC.

This chain connects TRBV5-1 to TRBJ2-5, with 10 bases that match TRBD1. CDR1 and CDR2 (germline): SGHRS, YFSETQ. This CDR3 is built from 15 residues. The junction had 7 bases not matched to a gene; V was cut back by 4 bases and J by 4 bases. The CDR3 DNA follows: TGCGCCAGCAGCCCTGGACAGGGGGTGGGAGAGACCCAGTACTTC. Encoded protein: CASSPGQGVGETQYF.

V gene TRBV7-9 combines with J gene TRBJ1-1; TRBD1 might be the D (6 bases). Looked up from germline, CDR1 is SEHNR and CDR2 is FQNEAQ (reference sequence). The CDR3 runs 14 residues. Trimming took 5 bases from V and 1 from J, leaving 11 bases between them. CDR3 in amino acids: CASSLQGRNTEAFF. The CDR3, as DNA: TGTGCCAGCAGCCTACAGGGTCGGAACACTGAAGCTTTCTTT.

This clone has just one count. The genes are TRBV28 and TRBJ1-2, with 9 bases identical to TRBD1. This CDR3 region has 15 residues. V lost 5 bases and J lost 1; bases outside the gene matches: 5. Germline values: CDR1 MDHEN, CDR2 SYDVKM. The CDR3 sequence is CASSTGTGNNYGYTF. The CDR3 nucleotides read TGTGCCAGCAGTACCGGGACAGGGAATAACTATGGCTACACCTTC.

In DNA, the CDR3 is TGTGCCAGCAGCGCCACTTGGAACACCGGGGAGCTGTTTTTT. It encodes CASSATWNTGELFF. V usage is TRBV3-1 (or the pseudogene TRBV3-2) and J usage is TRBJ2-2; D not resolved. The CDR3 extends over 14 amino acids. With 5 bases removed from V and 1 base from J, the gap between germline ends came to 8 bases. In germline, CDR1 is LGHDT, CDR2 YNNKEL (reference sequence).

The V gene is TRBV6-1, the J gene TRBJ2-5, with a tentative D call TRBD2 (7 bases). Germline loops: CDR1 MNHNS, CDR2 SASEGT. This CDR3 has 14 residues. V lost 0 bases to trimming and J lost 5 bases, with 10 bases between them. CDR3 residues: CASSEAGGRETQYF. CDR3 in DNA: TGTGCCAGCAGTGAAGCCGGGGGGCGGGAGACCCAGTACTTC.

The chain is built from TRBV6-2 or TRBV6-3 and TRBJ2-7; 7 nucleotides match TRBD2. Germline lookup yields CDR1 MNHEY and CDR2 SVGEGT. The J segment lost 3 bases and the V segment lost 5 bases, leaving 7 bases of the junction unmatched. The CDR3 spans 14 residues. The CDR3: CASSPWGGSYEQYF. CDR3 DNA: TGTGCCAGCAGTCCCTGGGGGGGGAGCTACGAGCAGTACTTC.

The gene calls are TRBV3-1 (or the pseudogene TRBV3-2) and TRBJ2-1; weak D call: TRBD2 (6 bases). Germline values: CDR1 LGHDT, CDR2 YNNKEL (reference sequence). V was clipped by 4 bases and J by 2 bases, with 15 bases between them. The CDR3 totals 16 residues. CDR3 sequence: CASSRRAGRPYNEQFF. The CDR3 DNA reads TGTGCCAGCAGCCGTCGGGCAGGGAGGCCCTACAATGAGCAGTTCTTC.

The chain is built from TRBV7-2 and TRBJ2-1, with 7 bases aligning to TRBD1. This CDR3 comprises 15 residues. The germline V gene encodes CDR1 SGHTA and CDR2 FQGNSA. V shed 1 base, J shed 7 bases, and the junction held 7 bases outside the gene matches. The CDR3 region is CASSLGQGRINEQFF. Written as DNA, the CDR3 is TGTGCCAGCAGCTTAGGACAGGGTAGGATTAATGAGCAGTTCTTC.